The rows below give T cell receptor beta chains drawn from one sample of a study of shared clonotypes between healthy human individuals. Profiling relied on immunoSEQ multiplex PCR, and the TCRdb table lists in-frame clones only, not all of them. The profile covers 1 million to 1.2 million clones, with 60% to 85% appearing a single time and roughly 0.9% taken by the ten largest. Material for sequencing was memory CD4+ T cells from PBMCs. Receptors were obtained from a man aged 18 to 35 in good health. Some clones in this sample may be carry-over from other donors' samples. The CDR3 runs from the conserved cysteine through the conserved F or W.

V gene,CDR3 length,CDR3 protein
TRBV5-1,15,CASGTSGSVDGIQYF
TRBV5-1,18,CASSLRARESSGANVLTF
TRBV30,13,CAWIPGGDYGYTF
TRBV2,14,CASRPGKSGNTIYF
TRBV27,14,CASSRRTDGETQYF
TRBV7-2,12,CASSPHGEEQYF
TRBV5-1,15,CASSLAGAGGEKLFF
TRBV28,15,CASNSDRGGTDTQYF
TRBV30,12,CAWSRGRETQYF
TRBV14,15,CASSPAGTANYGYTF
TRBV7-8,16,CASSYGTYSSYNEQFF
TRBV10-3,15,CAISPSAYDYNEQFF
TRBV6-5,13,CASRPTGTNEQFF
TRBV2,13,CASSSLERGEQFF
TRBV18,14,CASSPQQTSYEQYF
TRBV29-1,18,CSVEFWGHRGRSTDTQYF
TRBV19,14,CASSIPGAGAEAFF
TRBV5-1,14,CASSLELAKETQYF
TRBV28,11,CASSIVETQYF
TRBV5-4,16,CASSLAGELPKNIQYF
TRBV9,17,CASTQGRGWDRQETQYF
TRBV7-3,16,CASSLGLAGGSYEQYF
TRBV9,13,CASSVGSSYEQYF
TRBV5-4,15,CASSKPDRLNYGYTF
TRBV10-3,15,CAISRDGNSGNTIYF
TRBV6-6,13,CASRRDRDFGYTF
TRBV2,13,CASSGTGNNEQFF
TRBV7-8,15,CASIRTSGRTDTQYF
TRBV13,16,CASSPRGPFSGNTIYF
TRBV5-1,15,CASSSVAGAIYEQYF
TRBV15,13,CATSPNINQPQHF
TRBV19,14,CASSTRTGTETQYF
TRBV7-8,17,CASSPGLAGGTKNIQYF
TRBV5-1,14,CASSEGTRGDTQYF
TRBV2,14,CASSYGAGIGGYTF
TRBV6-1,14,CASSESWQQETQYF
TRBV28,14,CASSPGGGNEKLFF
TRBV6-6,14,CASSYTGDTGELFF
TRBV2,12,CASSELGREQYF
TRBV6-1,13,CASREDGNTEAFF
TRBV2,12,CASRSGSTEAFF
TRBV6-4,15,CASSQTTGGFTEAFF
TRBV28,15,CASSGTSGRVNEQFF
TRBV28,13,CASSPGQGTGYTF
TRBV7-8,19,CASSWDPGLAGGNRDTQYF
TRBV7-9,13,CASSLFPYQPQHF
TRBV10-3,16,CAISGGMKGLNTEAFF
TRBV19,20,CASSIARLAGGAANTGELFF
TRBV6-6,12,CASSRSPETQYF
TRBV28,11,CASTLGATQYF
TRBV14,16,CASSHLDSGTYNEQFF
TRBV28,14,CASSLTRDRGTQYF
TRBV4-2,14,CASSQDRVDSPLHF